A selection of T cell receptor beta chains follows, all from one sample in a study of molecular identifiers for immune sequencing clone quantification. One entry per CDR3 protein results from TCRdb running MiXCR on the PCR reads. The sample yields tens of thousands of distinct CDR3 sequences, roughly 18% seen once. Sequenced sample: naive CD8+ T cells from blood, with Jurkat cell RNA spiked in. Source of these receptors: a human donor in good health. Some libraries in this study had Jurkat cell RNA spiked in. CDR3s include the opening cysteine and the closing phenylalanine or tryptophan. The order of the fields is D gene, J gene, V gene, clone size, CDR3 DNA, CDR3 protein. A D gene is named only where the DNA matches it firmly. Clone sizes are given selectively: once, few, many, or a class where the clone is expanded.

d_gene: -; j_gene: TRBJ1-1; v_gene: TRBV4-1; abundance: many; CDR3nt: TGCGCCAGCAGCCAAACGAGCACTGAAGCTTTCTTT; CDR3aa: CASSQTSTEAFF
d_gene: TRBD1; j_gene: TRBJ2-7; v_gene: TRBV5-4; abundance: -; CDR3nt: TGTGCCAGCAGTCGTCCGGGACAGGGATCGGGAGAGCAGTACTTC; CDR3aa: CASSRPGQGSGEQYF
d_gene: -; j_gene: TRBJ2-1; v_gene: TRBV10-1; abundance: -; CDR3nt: TGCGCCAGCAGTGTGGGACATCGGGGTAATGAGCAGTTCTTC; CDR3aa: CASSVGHRGNEQFF
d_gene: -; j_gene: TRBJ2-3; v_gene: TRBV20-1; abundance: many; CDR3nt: TGCAGTGCTAGGAGATCGGAGCGAACTAGCACAGATACGCAGTATTTT; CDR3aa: CSARRSERTSTDTQYF
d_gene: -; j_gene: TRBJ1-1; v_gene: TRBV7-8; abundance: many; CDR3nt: TGTGCCAGCAGCTACAACAGACAGATGAACACTGAAGCTTTCTTT; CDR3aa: CASSYNRQMNTEAFF
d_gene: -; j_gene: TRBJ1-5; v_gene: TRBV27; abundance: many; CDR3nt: TGTGCCAGCAGTTTAGTACTGGGCAATCAGCCCCAGCATTTT; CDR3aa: CASSLVLGNQPQHF
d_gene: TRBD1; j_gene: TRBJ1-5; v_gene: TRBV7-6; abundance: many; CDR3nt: TGTGCCAGCAGCTTAAGCAGGGGGGCGAGCCCCCAGCATTTT; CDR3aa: CASSLSRGASPQHF
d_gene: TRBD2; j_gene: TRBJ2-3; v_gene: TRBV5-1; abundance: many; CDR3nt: TGCGCCAGCAGCTTGGTGATTACTAGCGGGATCGACACAGATACGCAGTATTTT; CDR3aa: CASSLVITSGIDTDTQYF
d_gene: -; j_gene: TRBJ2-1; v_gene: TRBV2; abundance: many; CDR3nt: TGTGCCAGCAGGAAGCCGGGAGCCCTGGCAGATGAGCAGTTCTTC; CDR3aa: CASRKPGALADEQFF
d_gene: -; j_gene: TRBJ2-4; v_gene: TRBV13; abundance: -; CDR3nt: TGTGCCAGCAGCTTAGGCTCGTACGAGACCAAAAACATTCAGTACTTC; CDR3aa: CASSLGSYETKNIQYF
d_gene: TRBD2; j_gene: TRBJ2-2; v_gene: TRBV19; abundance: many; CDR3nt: TGTGCCAGTAGTATTCGTCGGGGGGGGAACACCGGGGAGCTGTTTTTT; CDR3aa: CASSIRRGGNTGELFF
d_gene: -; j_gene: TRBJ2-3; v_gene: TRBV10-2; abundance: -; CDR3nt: TGCGCCAACAGTGAAATCGGAGCTGTAGATGCGCAGTATTTT; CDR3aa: CANSEIGAVDAQYF
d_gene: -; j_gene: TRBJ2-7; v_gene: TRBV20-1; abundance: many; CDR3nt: TGCAGTGAACAGATGAAAGGGGCCCTAATTTGTTCCGGGTGCGAGCAGTACTTC; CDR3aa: CSEQMKGALICSGCEQYF
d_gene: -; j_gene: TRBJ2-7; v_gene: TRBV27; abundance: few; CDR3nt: TGTGCCAGCAGCCGTGGACAGACCTACGAGCAGTACTTC; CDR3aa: CASSRGQTYEQYF
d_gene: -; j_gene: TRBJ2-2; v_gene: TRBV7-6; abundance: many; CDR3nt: TGTGCCAGCAGCTTACTTGTCACCGGGGAGCTGTTTTTT; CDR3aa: CASSLLVTGELFF
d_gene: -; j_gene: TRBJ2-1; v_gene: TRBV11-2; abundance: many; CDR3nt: TGTGCCAGCAGCCATGGACCCAATGAGCAGTTCTTC; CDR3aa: CASSHGPNEQFF
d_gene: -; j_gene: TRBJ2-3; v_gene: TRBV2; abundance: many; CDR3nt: TGTGCCAGCAGTGAAGGAAGGGGACCCCGGGGCACAGATACGCAGTATTTT; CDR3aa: CASSEGRGPRGTDTQYF
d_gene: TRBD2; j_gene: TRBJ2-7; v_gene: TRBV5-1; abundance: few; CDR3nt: TGCGCCAGGACTTGGACTAGCGGCTCCTACGAGCAGTACTTC; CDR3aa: CARTWTSGSYEQYF
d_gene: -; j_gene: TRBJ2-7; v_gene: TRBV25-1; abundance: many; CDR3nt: TGTGCCAGCAGTGATAGCTACGAGCAGTACTTC; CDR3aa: CASSDSYEQYF
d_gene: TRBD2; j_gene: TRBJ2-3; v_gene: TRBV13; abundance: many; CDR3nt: TGTGCCAGCAGCGGCTGGACCGGGACTAGCGGGCCTTCTAGCACAGATACGCAGTATTTT; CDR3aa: CASSGWTGTSGPSSTDTQYF
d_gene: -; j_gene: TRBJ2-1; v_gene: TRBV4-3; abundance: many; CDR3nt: TGCGCCAGCAGCCAAGATAGGGCGGCCAATGAGCAGTTCTTC; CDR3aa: CASSQDRAANEQFF
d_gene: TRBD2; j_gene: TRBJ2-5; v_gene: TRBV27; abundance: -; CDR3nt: TGTGCCAGCAGCTTTAGCGGGAGAGAGACCCAGTACTTC; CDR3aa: CASSFSGRETQYF
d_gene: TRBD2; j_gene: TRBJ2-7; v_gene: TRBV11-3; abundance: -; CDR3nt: TGTGCCAGCAGCTACGGGGAGGGGTACGAGCAGTACTTC; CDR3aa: CASSYGEGYEQYF
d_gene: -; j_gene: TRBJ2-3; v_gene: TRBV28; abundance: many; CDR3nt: TGTGCCAGCAGTTTCTGGGCGGCAGATACGCAGTATTTT; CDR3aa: CASSFWAADTQYF
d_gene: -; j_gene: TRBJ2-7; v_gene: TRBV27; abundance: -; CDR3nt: TGTGCCAGCAGTTACGTCGGGACTTACTACGAGCAGTACTTC; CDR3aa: CASSYVGTYYEQYF
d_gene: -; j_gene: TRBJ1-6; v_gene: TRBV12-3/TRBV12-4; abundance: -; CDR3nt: TGTGCCAGCAGTTTAGAGGGTTGGTCACCCCTCCACTTT; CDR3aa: CASSLEGWSPLHF
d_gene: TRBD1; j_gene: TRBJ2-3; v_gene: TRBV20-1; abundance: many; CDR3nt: TGCAGTGCAACCGGGACAGGCACAGATACGCAGTATTTT; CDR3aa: CSATGTGTDTQYF
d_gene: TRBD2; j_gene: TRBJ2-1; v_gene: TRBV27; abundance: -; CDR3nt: TGTGCCAGCAGTTTCAGCGAGAGCGGGAGGGATGATGAGCAGTTCTTC; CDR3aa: CASSFSESGRDDEQFF
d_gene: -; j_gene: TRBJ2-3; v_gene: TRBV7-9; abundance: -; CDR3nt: TGTGCCAGCGGAGGGTATAGCACAGATACGCAGTATTTT; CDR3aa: CASGGYSTDTQYF
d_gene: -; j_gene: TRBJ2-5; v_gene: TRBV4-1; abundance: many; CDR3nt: TGCGCCAGCAGCCATCGCGTTGGAGAGACCCAGTACTTC; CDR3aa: CASSHRVGETQYF
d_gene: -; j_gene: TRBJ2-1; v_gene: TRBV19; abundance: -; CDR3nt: TGTGCCAGTAAGGAAGGGAGCTCCTACAATGAGCAGTTCTTC; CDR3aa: CASKEGSSYNEQFF
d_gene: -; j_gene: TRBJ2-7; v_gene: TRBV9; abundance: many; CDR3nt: TGTGCCAGCAGCGTAGGAGAATACGAGCAGTACTTC; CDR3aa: CASSVGEYEQYF
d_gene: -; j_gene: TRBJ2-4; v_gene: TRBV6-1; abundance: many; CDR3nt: TGTGCCAGCAGTCCCTTGATGGGTGACATTCAGTACTTC; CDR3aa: CASSPLMGDIQYF
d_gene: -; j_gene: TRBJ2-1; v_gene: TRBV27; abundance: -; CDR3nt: TGTGCCAGCAGTTTATCGCGGTACAATGAGCAGCTCTTC; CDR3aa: CASSLSRYNEQLF
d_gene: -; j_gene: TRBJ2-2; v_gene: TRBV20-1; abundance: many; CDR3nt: TGCAGTGCTAGGGCCGTGGGCACCGGGGAGCTGTTTTTT; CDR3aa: CSARAVGTGELFF
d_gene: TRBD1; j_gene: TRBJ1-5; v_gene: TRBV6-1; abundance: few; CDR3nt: TGTGCCAGCGAGGGGACAGGGTTTTATAGCAATCAGCCCCTGCATTTT; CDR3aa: CASEGTGFYSNQPLHF
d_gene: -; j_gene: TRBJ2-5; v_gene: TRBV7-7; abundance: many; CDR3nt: TGTGCTAGCAGCTTGCGACAAGCCAGCCAAGAGACCCAGTACTTC; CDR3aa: CASSLRQASQETQYF
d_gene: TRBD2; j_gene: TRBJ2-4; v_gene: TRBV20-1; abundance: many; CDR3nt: TGCAGTGCCCTAAGAGAGGTAGCGGGATTGGGTGCCAAAAACATTCAGTACTTC; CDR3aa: CSALREVAGLGAKNIQYF
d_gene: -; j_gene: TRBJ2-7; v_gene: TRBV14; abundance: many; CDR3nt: TGTGCCAGCAGCCAAGGCATGACCGAGCAGTACTTC; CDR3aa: CASSQGMTEQYF
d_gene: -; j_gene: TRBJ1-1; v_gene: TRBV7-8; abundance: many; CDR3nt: TGTGCCAGCAGCCCTGGGCGAGCTGAAGCTTTCTTT; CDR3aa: CASSPGRAEAFF
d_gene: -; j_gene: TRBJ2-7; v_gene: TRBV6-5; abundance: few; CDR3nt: TGTGCCAGCAGTTATGCCGGCTCCTACGAGCAGTACTTC; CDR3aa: CASSYAGSYEQYF
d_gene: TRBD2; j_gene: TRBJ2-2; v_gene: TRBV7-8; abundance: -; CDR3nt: TGTGCCAGCAGCACCCGACTAGCGGGTATCAGGAGGGAGCTGTTTTTT; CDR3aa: CASSTRLAGIRRELFF
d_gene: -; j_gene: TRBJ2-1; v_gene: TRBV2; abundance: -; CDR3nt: TGTGCCAGCAGTGAAGGGGCTGGCGTTGGTCGACTCTACAATGAGCAGTTCTTC; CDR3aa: CASSEGAGVGRLYNEQFF
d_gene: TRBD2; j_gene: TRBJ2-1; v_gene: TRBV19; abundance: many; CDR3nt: TGTGCCAGTAGTATATCACTAGCGGACACTGAGCAGTTCTTC; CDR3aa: CASSISLADTEQFF
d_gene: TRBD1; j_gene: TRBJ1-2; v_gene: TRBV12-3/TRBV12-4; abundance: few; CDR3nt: TGTGCCAGCAGCCTCAACCCGACAGGGTCCTATGGCTACACCTTC; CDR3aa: CASSLNPTGSYGYTF
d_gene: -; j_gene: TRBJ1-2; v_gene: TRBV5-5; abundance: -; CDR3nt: TGTGCCAGCAGCTTGGCCCCGGCCCCTAACTATGGCTACACCTTC; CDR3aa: CASSLAPAPNYGYTF
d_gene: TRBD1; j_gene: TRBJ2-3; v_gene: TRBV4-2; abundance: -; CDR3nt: TGTGCCAGCAGCTTTCGGACAGGGACGAGCACAAATACGCAGTGTTTT; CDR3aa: CASSFRTGTSTNTQCF
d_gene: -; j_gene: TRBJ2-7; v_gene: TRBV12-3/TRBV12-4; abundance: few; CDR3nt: TGTGCCAGCAGTTTAGGTTCGGTCTACGAGCAGTACTTC; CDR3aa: CASSLGSVYEQYF
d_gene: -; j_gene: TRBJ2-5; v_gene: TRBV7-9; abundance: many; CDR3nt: TGTGCCAGCGGACTTGACGGGCAAGAGACCCAGTACTTC; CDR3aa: CASGLDGQETQYF
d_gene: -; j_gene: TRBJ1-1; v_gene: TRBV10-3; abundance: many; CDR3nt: TGTGCGGTCCTTGGTACAGGAGAAGCTTTCTTT; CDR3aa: CAVLGTGEAFF
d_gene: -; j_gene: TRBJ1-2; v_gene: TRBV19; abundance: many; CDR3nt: TGTGCCAGTACGAACAATAACTATGGCTACACCTTC; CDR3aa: CASTNNNYGYTF
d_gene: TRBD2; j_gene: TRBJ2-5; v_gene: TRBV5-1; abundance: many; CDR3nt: TGCGCCAGCAGCTCAGGACTAGCGGGCCTTCAAGAGACCCAGTACTTC; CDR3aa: CASSSGLAGLQETQYF
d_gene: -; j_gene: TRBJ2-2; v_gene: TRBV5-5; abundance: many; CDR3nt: TGTGCCAGCAGCTCCGACAGGCTCGCGAACACCGGGGAGCTGTTTTTT; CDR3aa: CASSSDRLANTGELFF
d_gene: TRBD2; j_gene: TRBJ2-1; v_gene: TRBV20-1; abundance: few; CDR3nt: TGCAGTGCTAGGGATCGAGTGGCGGGAGCCTCCTACAATGTGCAGTTCTTC; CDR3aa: CSARDRVAGASYNVQFF
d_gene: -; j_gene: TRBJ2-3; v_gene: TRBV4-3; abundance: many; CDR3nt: TGCGCCAGCAGCCAAGATCGATTGTATGGGGGAACGCAGTATTTT; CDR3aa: CASSQDRLYGGTQYF
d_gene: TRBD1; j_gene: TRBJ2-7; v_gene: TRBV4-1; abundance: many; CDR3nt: TGCGCCAGCAGCCAAATGGCCACAGGGGCACCCTACGAGCAGTACTTC; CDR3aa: CASSQMATGAPYEQYF
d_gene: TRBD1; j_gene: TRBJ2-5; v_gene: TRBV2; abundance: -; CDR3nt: TGTGCCAGCAGTGAAGTCTCAGGGGGCCGTGAGACCCAGTACTTC; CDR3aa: CASSEVSGGRETQYF
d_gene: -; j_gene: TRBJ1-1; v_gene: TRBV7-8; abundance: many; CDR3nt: TGTGCCAGCAGCTTAGCTGGCCAGGGCGACACTGAAGCTTTCTTT; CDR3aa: CASSLAGQGDTEAFF
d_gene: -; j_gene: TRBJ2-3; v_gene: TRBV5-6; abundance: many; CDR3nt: TGTGCCAGCAGCAGCCGGGCTAGAACAGATACGCAGTATTTT; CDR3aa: CASSSRARTDTQYF